These 26 T cell receptor beta chains originate from one sample sequenced in a study of T cell repertoires in aging, cancer and after chemotherapy. Multiplex touch-down PCR with TRB-A/B primers amplified rearranged V-D-J TRB sequences. MiXCR, run by TCRdb on the multiplex PCR reads, gives a single entry per CDR3 protein. The sample yields roughly 1,400 distinct CDR3 sequences, 55% to 70% seen once. Peripheral blood genomic DNA, not sorted cells or RNA, was the template. Material for sequencing was blood. Source of these receptors: a human donor with a blood cancer.

The chain employs TRBV6-5 and TRBJ2-5, with D possibly matching TRBD2 (5 bases). The CDR3 spans 12 residues. The germline V and J ends were trimmed by 2 bases and 4 bases, with 5 bases remaining between them. Germline values: CDR1 MNHEY, CDR2 SVGAGI. The CDR3 region has the DNA TGTGCCAGCAGTTACGGGAGAGAGACCCAGTACTTC. Its protein is CASSYGRETQYF.

The chain carries TRBV27 and TRBJ2-7; 10 positions agree with TRBD2. Germline loops: CDR1 MNHEY, CDR2 SMNVEV (reference sequence). This CDR3 contains 14 residues. V trimming: 6 bases; J trimming: 4 bases; junction bases outside the gene matches: 6. CDR3 sequence: CASSLSSGRYEQYF. The CDR3 DNA reads TGTGCCAGCAGCCTGTCTAGCGGGAGATACGAGCAGTACTTC.

This clonotype was observed a handful of times. The J gene is TRBJ1-2, the V gene TRBV30, with 9 bases lining up with TRBD1. Germline V lookup: CDR1 GTSNPN, CDR2 SVGIG (reference sequence). Losses at the gene ends were 2 bases for V and 7 bases for J; bases not matched to a gene: 5. This CDR3 spans 13 amino acids. CDR3 protein: CAWSQQGAGGYTF. The DNA of the CDR3 is TGTGCCTGGAGTCAACAGGGGGCAGGTGGCTACACCTTC. Full variable domain (missing parts from reference TRBV30 and TRBJ1-2): SQTIHQWPATLVQPVGSPLSLECTVEGTSNPNLYWYRQAAGRGLQLLFYSVGIGQISSEVPQNLSASRPQDRQFILSSKKLLLSDSGFYLCAWSQQGAGGYTFGSGTRLTVV.

This clonotype was observed a handful of times. The genes are TRBV6-5 and TRBJ1-2; TRBD1 agrees at 7 bases. CDR1 and CDR2 (germline): MNHEY, SVGAGI. This CDR3 region has 14 residues. V shed 6 bases and J 11 bases; nucleotides not matched to a gene: 15. The CDR3 spells CASRTLPATGCYTF. As DNA, the CDR3 is TGTGCCAGCAGAACCCTGCCAGCGACAGGGTGTTACACCTTC.

This clonotype was observed once. This chain joins TRBV24-1 and TRBJ2-2; D unresolved. Germline values: CDR1 KGHDR, CDR2 SFDVKD. The CDR3 covers 15 residues. V was cut by 4 bases and J by 2 bases, with 10 bases left in between. The CDR3 region has the DNA TGTGCCACCAGTGACTATTGGCGCAACACCGGGGAGCTGTTTTTT. Its translation is CATSDYWRNTGELFF.

This clonotype has more than one count but fewer than ten. The rearrangement links TRBV30 to TRBJ2-1; no definite D call. V was pared by 0 bases and J by 9 bases, with 15 bases between. CDR3 length: 14 amino acids. CDR1 is GTSNPN and CDR2 is SVGIG in the germline V gene (reference sequence). The CDR3 region is CAWSVGGSNFEQFF. Here the CDR3 DNA reads TGTGCCTGGAGTGTAGGTGGATCGAATTTTGAGCAGTTCTTC.

The V call is TRBV6-5, the J call TRBJ2-7, with a weak D call TRBD1 (6 bases). This CDR3 region has 13 residues. Deletions cut 4 bases from V and 0 bases from J, with 7 bases between. Germline V gene sequence: CDR1 MNHEY, CDR2 SVGAGI. CDR3 DNA: TGTGCCAGCAGTTCGGACAGCTCCTACGAGCAGTACTTC. It encodes CASSSDSSYEQYF.

A note on this clonotype: The junction shows a germline mismatch at one end, possibly a read error. The rearrangement uses TRBV30 and TRBJ2-1, with 12 bases that match TRBD2. CDR1 GTSNPN and CDR2 SVGIG come from the germline V gene (reference sequence). The CDR3 contains 13 residues. The CDR3 bases are TGTGCCTGGAGTGTAAGTACTAGCGGGAGGACGATCTTC. It specifies CAWSVSTSGRTIF.

The chain is built from TRBV29-1 and TRBJ1-2; 10 nucleotides agree with TRBD1. CDR3 length: 13 amino acids. CDR1 SQVTM and CDR2 ANQGSEA come from the germline V gene. With 3 bases clipped from V and 7 bases from J, the junction kept 5 bases outside the gene matches. CDR3 region: CSVDGQGDRGYTF. As DNA, the CDR3 is TGCAGCGTTGACGGACAGGGGGACCGTGGCTACACCTTC.

The V and J genes are TRBV24-1 and TRBJ2-2, with 7 bases lining up with TRBD1. This CDR3 comprises 15 residues. V was clipped by 0 bases and J by 7 bases; unmatched bases: 4. Germline V CDR1 and CDR2: KGHDR, SFDVKD. The CDR3 is CATSDLEGASGELFF. DNA for the CDR3: TGTGCCACCAGTGATTTGGAGGGGGCCAGCGGGGAGCTGTTTTTT.

This chain uses TRBV19 with TRBJ2-3; TRBD2 agrees at 12 bases. CDR1 and CDR2 from the germline V gene are LNHDA and SQIVND (reference sequence). This CDR3 spans 16 amino acids. The ends lost 7 bases at V and 4 bases at J; junction bases unmatched: 9. Here the CDR3 reads CASKSSGRGKADTQYF. CDR3 bases: TGTGCCAGTAAATCTAGCGGGAGGGGTAAAGCAGATACGCAGTATTTT.

The chain employs TRBV12-3 or TRBV12-4 and TRBJ2-1, with D possibly being TRBD1 (5 bases). The V end lost 1 base, the J end lost 15 bases, and 10 bases lay between the germline ends. The CDR3 runs to 11 residues. For the CDR3, the DNA is TGTGCCAGCAGTTTAGAGGGGTTGCGGTTCTTC. Translating it yields CASSLEGLRFF.

This clonotype has only a few counts. V usage is TRBV19 and J usage is TRBJ1-2; no definite D call. Germline V gene lookup returns CDR1 LNHDA and CDR2 SQIVND (reference sequence). This CDR3 is built from 16 residues. V was trimmed by 5 bases and J by 1 base, leaving 17 bases between them. CDR3 in DNA: TGTGCCAGTAGTCCTCTAACTTCTTACCTTAACTATGGCTACACCTTC. This gives the protein CASSPLTSYLNYGYTF.

The genes are TRBV12-5 and TRBJ2-5, with D unresolved. Per the germline V gene, CDR1 is LGHNT and CDR2 is FRNRAP. V lost 7 bases, J lost 3 bases, and 9 bases lay in between. The CDR3 runs to 12 residues. The CDR3 DNA follows: TGTGCTAGTGCCATGTGGGAAGAGACCCAGTACTTC. It yields the protein CASAMWEETQYF.

The V call is TRBV29-1, the J call TRBJ2-2; no firm D call. Trimming cost V 7 bases and J 1 base, with 13 bases left between them. Germline V CDR1 and CDR2: SQVTM, ANQGSEA. The CDR3 length is 14 residues. The CDR3 DNA is TGCAGCGCCCAGGAGCCAAGGAACACCGGGGAGCTGTTTTTT. Its translation is CSAQEPRNTGELFF.

The V call is TRBV29-1, the J call TRBJ1-2; D unresolved. Trimming stripped 6 bases from V and 2 bases from J, with 19 bases between. Germline CDR1 SQVTM, CDR2 ANQGSEA. This CDR3 is 15 amino acids long. The CDR3 sequence is CSVVKVGTVNYGYTF. CDR3 DNA sequence: TGCAGCGTGGTTAAAGTAGGTACAGTAAACTATGGCTACACCTTC.

This rearrangement joins TRBV6-5 to TRBJ2-5; 11 bases line up with TRBD2. CDR3 length: 16 amino acids. The germline CDR1 and CDR2 sequences are MNHEY and SVGAGI. The trim removed 6 bases at V and 5 bases at J, leaving 11 bases unmatched. Here the CDR3 reads CASSFHWGLAAETQYF. In DNA, the CDR3 is TGTGCCAGCAGCTTCCATTGGGGACTAGCGGCGGAGACCCAGTACTTC.

This chain joins TRBV29-1 and TRBJ2-2; D not resolved. This CDR3 contains 11 residues. Trimming shortened V by 3 bases and J by 5 bases, and 4 bases separated the two germline ends. The V gene's germline CDR1 is SQVTM and CDR2 ANQGSEA. The CDR3 protein is CSVEITGELFF. CDR3 nucleotide sequence: TGCAGCGTTGAGATTACCGGGGAGCTGTTTTTT.

This clonotype has a handful of counts. V is TRBV7-6 and J is TRBJ2-5; 7 positions agree with TRBD2. Germline assignment: CDR1 SGHVS and CDR2 FNYEAQ. This CDR3 is built from 12 residues. The junction had 5 bases not matched to a gene; V was cut back by 5 bases and J by 8 bases. CDR3 region: CASSPTGGTQYF. CDR3 sequence (DNA): TGTGCCAGCAGCCCAACGGGGGGAACCCAGTACTTC.

In its sample, this clonotype was seen once. The V call is TRBV6-5, the J call TRBJ2-1; 13 nucleotides line up with TRBD2. Germline V gives CDR1 MNHEY, CDR2 SVGAGI. The CDR3 spans 15 residues. V lost 4 bases and J lost 4; bases outside the gene matches: 1. The CDR3 sequence: CASSSLAGGYNEQFF. The CDR3, as DNA: TGTGCCAGCAGTTCACTAGCGGGAGGGTACAATGAGCAGTTCTTC.

The chain combines TRBV12-3 or TRBV12-4 with TRBJ1-6; 9 bases map to TRBD1. The V and J ends lost 6 bases and 9 bases, in that order; junction bases with no gene match: 6. CDR3 length equals 14 residues. CDR3 region: CASSRTGGSSPLHF. The CDR3 DNA follows: TGTGCCAGCAGCCGCACAGGGGGCAGTTCACCCCTCCACTTT.

This clonotype appeared a few times. The chain joins TRBV13 to TRBJ1-4; D gene uncertain. Germline CDR1 PRHDT, CDR2 FYEKMQ (reference sequence). Trimming stripped 1 base from V and 0 bases from J, with 12 bases between. This CDR3 has 17 amino acids. CDR3 DNA sequence: TGTGCCAGCAGCTTAGCGGTTGACTCTTCAACTAATGAAAAACTGTTTTTT. Amino acids: CASSLAVDSSTNEKLFF. Drawing the rest from reference TRBV13 and TRBJ1-4, the complete variable domain is AAGVIQSPRHLIKEKRETATLKCYPIPRHDTVYWYQQGPGQDPQFLISFYEKMQSDKGSIPDRFSAQQFSDYHSELNMSSLELGDSALYFCASSLAVDSSTNEKLFFGSGTQLSVL.

This clonotype was detected a few times. The rearrangement links TRBV27 to TRBJ2-1; D tentatively fits TRBD1 or TRBD2 (5 bases each). Germline V gene lookup returns CDR1 MNHEY and CDR2 SMNVEV (reference sequence). The CDR3 length is 11 residues. V was pared by 6 bases and J by 8 bases, with 8 bases between. The CDR3 spells CASRRGYEQFF. CDR3 bases: TGTGCCAGCAGGAGGGGTTATGAGCAGTTCTTC.

The rearrangement uses TRBV5-6 and TRBJ1-6, with no clear D. Trimming left V 0 bases short and J 1 base short, with 8 bases between. Germline loops: CDR1 SGHDT, CDR2 YYEEEE. The CDR3 length is 16 residues. CDR3 residues: CASSLGSGSYNSPLHF. The CDR3 coding sequence is TGTGCCAGCAGCTTGGGGTCTGGGTCCTATAATTCACCCCTCCACTTT.

The chain joins TRBV24-1 to TRBJ1-2; no reliable D call. From germline, CDR1 is KGHDR and CDR2 SFDVKD. There are 18 residues in the CDR3. Trimming shortened V by 1 base and J by 2 bases, and 19 bases separated the two germline ends. This CDR3 is CATSDFSPKGRPNYGYTF. In DNA, the CDR3 is TGTGCCACCAGTGATTTTTCCCCGAAAGGACGTCCAAACTATGGCTACACCTTC.

In this sample, this clonotype turned up a few times. V and J are TRBV29-1 and TRBJ2-6, with D perhaps being TRBD1 or TRBD2 (5 bases each). Looked up from germline, CDR1 is SQVTM and CDR2 is ANQGSEA. The CDR3 consists of 16 residues. Trimming removed 4 bases from V and 0 bases from J, with 13 bases in between. The CDR3 loop is CSVAGRMSSGANVLTF. CDR3 coding DNA: TGCAGCGTTGCGGGACGGATGAGCTCTGGGGCCAACGTCCTGACTTTC.